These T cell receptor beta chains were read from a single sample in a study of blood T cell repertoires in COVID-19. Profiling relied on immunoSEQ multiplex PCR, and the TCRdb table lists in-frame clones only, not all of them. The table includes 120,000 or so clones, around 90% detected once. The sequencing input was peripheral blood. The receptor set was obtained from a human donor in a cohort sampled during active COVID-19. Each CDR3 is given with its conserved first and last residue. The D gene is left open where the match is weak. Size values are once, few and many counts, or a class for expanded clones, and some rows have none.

cdr3_aa: CASSPGGPGAGELFF; cdr3_nt: TGTGCCAGCAGCCCAGGGGGGCCCGGGGCCGGGGAGCTGTTTTTT; j_call: TRBJ2-2; d_call: -; clone_size: -; v_call: TRBV9
cdr3_aa: CASSPNSRANSYEQYF; cdr3_nt: TGTGCCAGCTCACCAAATAGCAGGGCTAACTCCTACGAGCAGTACTTC; j_call: TRBJ2-7; d_call: -; clone_size: -; v_call: TRBV18
cdr3_aa: CASSPRLGRGFGANVLTF; cdr3_nt: TGTGCCAGCAGCCCCCGCTTGGGCAGGGGGTTCGGGGCCAACGTCCTGACTTTC; j_call: TRBJ2-6; d_call: TRBD1; clone_size: -; v_call: TRBV14
cdr3_aa: CASSWKPGQGYEQYF; cdr3_nt: TGTGCCAGCAGTTGGAAACCGGGACAGGGCTACGAGCAGTACTTC; j_call: TRBJ2-7; d_call: TRBD1; clone_size: once; v_call: TRBV6-2/TRBV6-3
cdr3_aa: CASSPPGLAGDNEQFF; cdr3_nt: TGTGCCAGCAGCCCCCCGGGACTAGCGGGAGACAATGAGCAGTTCTTC; j_call: TRBJ2-1; d_call: TRBD2; clone_size: -; v_call: TRBV11-2
cdr3_aa: CASSLIGSDLGETQYF; cdr3_nt: TGCGCCAGCAGCTTGATCGGGAGCGACCTCGGGGAGACCCAGTACTTC; j_call: TRBJ2-5; d_call: -; clone_size: -; v_call: TRBV5-1
cdr3_aa: CASSLGQAGANVLTF; cdr3_nt: TGTGCCAGCAGCTTAGGGCAGGCCGGGGCCAACGTCCTGACTTTC; j_call: TRBJ2-6; d_call: -; clone_size: -; v_call: TRBV7-8
cdr3_aa: CATKQGTGPDGELFF; cdr3_nt: TGTGCCACCAAACAAGGGACAGGTCCAGACGGGGAGCTGTTTTTT; j_call: TRBJ2-2; d_call: TRBD1; clone_size: -; v_call: TRBV24-1
cdr3_aa: CASSPKDRAGTF; cdr3_nt: TGTGCCAGCAGCCCGAAGGACAGGGCCGGCACCTTC; j_call: TRBJ1-2; d_call: TRBD1; clone_size: -; v_call: TRBV7-9
cdr3_aa: CASRSPGTPYEQYF; cdr3_nt: TGTGCCAGCAGATCCCCCGGGACACCTTACGAGCAGTACTTC; j_call: TRBJ2-7; d_call: -; clone_size: -; v_call: TRBV6-5
cdr3_aa: CASSLGTSGTDTQYF; cdr3_nt: TGTGCCAGCAGTCTGGGGACTAGCGGCACAGATACGCAGTATTTT; j_call: TRBJ2-3; d_call: TRBD2; clone_size: -; v_call: TRBV6-4
cdr3_aa: CATSETGVVTEAFF; cdr3_nt: TGTGCCACTTCTGAAACAGGGGTTGTAACTGAAGCTTTCTTT; j_call: TRBJ1-1; d_call: TRBD1; clone_size: -; v_call: TRBV19
cdr3_aa: CASSLYGGNQPQHF; cdr3_nt: TGTGCCAGCAGTTTATATGGGGGGAATCAGCCCCAGCATTTT; j_call: TRBJ1-5; d_call: -; clone_size: -; v_call: TRBV28
cdr3_aa: CASSLYRAGGSYEQYF; cdr3_nt: TGCGCCAGCAGCTTGTATCGAGCGGGGGGGTCCTACGAGCAGTACTTC; j_call: TRBJ2-7; d_call: TRBD2; clone_size: -; v_call: TRBV5-1
cdr3_aa: CASRPTSGRDGYEQYF; cdr3_nt: TGCGCCAGCAGACCCACTAGCGGGAGGGATGGTTACGAGCAGTACTTC; j_call: TRBJ2-7; d_call: TRBD2; clone_size: -; v_call: TRBV5-1
cdr3_aa: CASTRGGRNSYNEQFF; cdr3_nt: TGTGCCAGCACTCGGGGTGGGCGGAACAGCTACAATGAGCAGTTCTTC; j_call: TRBJ2-1; d_call: -; clone_size: -; v_call: TRBV11-3
cdr3_aa: CASSLRRTDTQYF; cdr3_nt: TGTGCCAGCAGTCTCAGGCGCACAGATACGCAGTATTTT; j_call: TRBJ2-3; d_call: -; clone_size: -; v_call: TRBV27
cdr3_aa: CSVRGTGGNEQFF; cdr3_nt: TGCAGCGTTAGAGGGACAGGCGGGAATGAGCAGTTCTTC; j_call: TRBJ2-1; d_call: TRBD1; clone_size: -; v_call: TRBV29-1
cdr3_aa: CSASSPASQGAPAIYGYTF; cdr3_nt: TGCAGTGCTAGTTCCCCTGCTTCGCAGGGGGCTCCGGCGATCTATGGCTACACCTTC; j_call: TRBJ1-2; d_call: TRBD1; clone_size: -; v_call: TRBV20-1
cdr3_aa: CASSSTSGRWTGELFF; cdr3_nt: TGTGCCAGCAGCTCAACTAGCGGGAGGTGGACCGGGGAGCTGTTTTTT; j_call: TRBJ2-2; d_call: TRBD2; clone_size: -; v_call: TRBV5-4
cdr3_aa: CASSAGQPQETQYF; cdr3_nt: TGTGCCAGCAGCGCCGGACAGCCCCAAGAGACCCAGTACTTC; j_call: TRBJ2-5; d_call: -; clone_size: -; v_call: TRBV9
cdr3_aa: CASSRGGQNYEQYF; cdr3_nt: TGCGCCAGCAGCCGGGGAGGGCAGAACTACGAGCAGTACTTC; j_call: TRBJ2-7; d_call: TRBD2; clone_size: -; v_call: TRBV5-1
cdr3_aa: CASSLGQGNQPQHF; cdr3_nt: TGTGCCAGCAGCTTAGGACAGGGCAATCAGCCCCAGCATTTT; j_call: TRBJ1-5; d_call: -; clone_size: -; v_call: TRBV7-8
cdr3_aa: CASSLDPPSGGAEEQYF; cdr3_nt: TGTGCCAGCAGTTTAGACCCCCCTAGCGGGGGGGCAGAAGAGCAGTACTTC; j_call: TRBJ2-7; d_call: TRBD2; clone_size: -; v_call: TRBV27
cdr3_aa: CASSDGQGMAFF; cdr3_nt: TGCGCCAGCAGTGACGGGCAGGGGATGGCTTTCTTT; j_call: TRBJ1-1; d_call: -; clone_size: -; v_call: TRBV10-1
cdr3_aa: CASSDSPQAAEAFF; cdr3_nt: TGTGCCAGCAGTGACTCACCGCAGGCCGCTGAAGCTTTCTTT; j_call: TRBJ1-1; d_call: -; clone_size: -; v_call: TRBV6-4
cdr3_aa: CASSQVMSSGGSYNEQFF; cdr3_nt: TGTGCCAGCAGCCAAGTAATGTCTAGCGGAGGCTCCTACAATGAGCAGTTCTTC; j_call: TRBJ2-1; d_call: TRBD2; clone_size: -; v_call: TRBV3-1/TRBV3-2
cdr3_aa: CASRLQAHRGNTIYF; cdr3_nt: TGTGCCAGCAGACTCCAAGCCCACCGTGGAAACACCATATATTTT; j_call: TRBJ1-3; d_call: -; clone_size: -; v_call: TRBV6-5
cdr3_aa: CASTPFGQVPSYEQYF; cdr3_nt: TGTGCCAGCACCCCCTTCGGACAGGTCCCCTCCTACGAGCAGTACTTC; j_call: TRBJ2-7; d_call: TRBD1; clone_size: -; v_call: TRBV11-2
cdr3_aa: CASSLGQGRIKLFF; cdr3_nt: TGTGCCAGCAGCCTTGGACAGGGGCGAATAAAACTGTTTTTT; j_call: TRBJ1-4; d_call: TRBD1; clone_size: -; v_call: TRBV6-5
cdr3_aa: CASSLVSGRRNTEAFF; cdr3_nt: TGTGCCAGCAGCTTGGTTAGCGGGAGAAGGAACACTGAAGCTTTCTTT; j_call: TRBJ1-1; d_call: -; clone_size: -; v_call: TRBV5-4
cdr3_aa: CSVAGTANEKLFF; cdr3_nt: TGCAGCGTTGCGGGGACAGCCAATGAAAAACTGTTTTTT; j_call: TRBJ1-4; d_call: TRBD1; clone_size: -; v_call: TRBV29-1
cdr3_aa: CATSTTGGPYNEQFF; cdr3_nt: TGTGCCACCAGTACGACGGGAGGCCCTTACAATGAGCAGTTCTTC; j_call: TRBJ2-1; d_call: TRBD2; clone_size: -; v_call: TRBV24-1
cdr3_aa: CASRAGQAMDGYTF; cdr3_nt: TGTGCCAGCAGGGCGGGACAGGCCATGGATGGCTACACCTTC; j_call: TRBJ1-2; d_call: TRBD1; clone_size: -; v_call: TRBV28
cdr3_aa: CASSLATGTNEKLFF; cdr3_nt: TGTGCCAGCAGCTTAGCGACCGGGACTAATGAAAAACTGTTTTTT; j_call: TRBJ1-4; d_call: -; clone_size: once; v_call: TRBV7-9
cdr3_aa: CASSQGLATSSYEQYF; cdr3_nt: TGTGCCAGCAGCCAGGGACTAGCGACGAGCTCCTACGAGCAGTACTTC; j_call: TRBJ2-7; d_call: TRBD2; clone_size: -; v_call: TRBV7-6
cdr3_aa: CASSSTAQETQYF; cdr3_nt: TGTGCCAGTAGTTCGACAGCCCAAGAGACCCAGTACTTC; j_call: TRBJ2-5; d_call: -; clone_size: -; v_call: TRBV19
cdr3_aa: CASSRDTIYGYTF; cdr3_nt: TGTGCCAGCAGCCGGGACACAATCTATGGCTACACCTTC; j_call: TRBJ1-2; d_call: -; clone_size: -; v_call: TRBV7-6
cdr3_aa: CASREGSSATDTQYF; cdr3_nt: TGTGCCAGCAGAGAAGGGAGTAGTGCCACAGATACGCAGTATTTT; j_call: TRBJ2-3; d_call: -; clone_size: few; v_call: TRBV6-1
cdr3_aa: CASSRGQNYGYTF; cdr3_nt: TGTGCCAGCAGCCGGGGACAGAACTATGGCTACACCTTC; j_call: TRBJ1-2; d_call: TRBD1; clone_size: -; v_call: TRBV13
cdr3_aa: CASSKEGQGRENTEAFF; cdr3_nt: TGTGCCAGCAGCAAAGAGGGACAGGGGAGAGAAAACACTGAAGCTTTCTTT; j_call: TRBJ1-1; d_call: -; clone_size: once; v_call: TRBV21-1
cdr3_aa: CASSSLGQIEAFF; cdr3_nt: TGTGCCAGCAGCTCCTTGGGGCAGATTGAAGCTTTCTTT; j_call: TRBJ1-1; d_call: -; clone_size: -; v_call: TRBV11-3